A selection of T cell receptor beta chains follows, all from one sample in a study of OX40 agonist ivuxolimab in advanced cancers. Profiled with immunoSEQ multiplex PCR; TCRdb holds only in-frame clones, not every one. Of 130,000 or so clones listed, just over 90% are singletons. This material consisted of CD4+ or CD8+ T cells sorted from blood, taken in a trial of the OX40 agonist ivuxolimab. Source of these receptors: an adult with an advanced solid tumor such as melanoma, head and neck, liver or kidney cancer. The CDR3 runs from the conserved cysteine through the conserved F or W. The D gene is left open where the match is weak. Clone size is stated in some rows and not others, as once, few, many or a class when expanded.

TRBV6-6	.	.	TRBJ2-7	TGTGCCAGCAGTCTGTACTACGAGCAGTACTTC	CASSLYYEQYF
TRBV20-1	.	.	TRBJ2-5	TGCAGTGTAGAGGGGCAGGAGACCCAGTACTTC	CSVEGQETQYF
TRBV5-1	.	.	TRBJ2-1	TGCGCCAGCAGCTCTACAACCCCCTCCAATGAGCAGTTCTTC	CASSSTTPSNEQFF
TRBV5-4	.	.	TRBJ2-2	TGTGCCAGCAGCTGGGGTAGGGGAGTCGCCACCGGGGAGCTGTTTTTT	CASSWGRGVATGELFF
TRBV6-1	.	TRBD1	TRBJ1-2	TGTGCCAGCAGTGAAACCGGACAGGGAAGCTATGGCTACACCTTC	CASSETGQGSYGYTF
TRBV30	.	.	TRBJ1-1	TGTGCCGGGGGACGGGGGCACGGGGCTTTCTTT	CAGGRGHGAFF
TRBV9	.	.	TRBJ1-4	TGTGCCAGCAGCGTCGAGACCCCAACTGCGCCTAATGAAAAACTGTTTTTT	CASSVETPTAPNEKLFF
TRBV5-3	.	TRBD1	TRBJ1-6	TGTGCCAGAAGCTTGGTACCGGGACAGTGGAATTCACCCCTCCACTTT	CARSLVPGQWNSPLHF
TRBV19	.	.	TRBJ1-2	TGTGCCAGTAGCGCCGGAGTCACTTATGGCTACACCTTC	CASSAGVTYGYTF
TRBV6-6	once	.	TRBJ1-1	TGTGCCAGCAGTCTTGGGCCGAACACTGAAGCTTTCTTT	CASSLGPNTEAFF
TRBV2	once	.	TRBJ2-5	TGTGCCAGCAGTGATACAGGGAGATTCCAAGAGACCCAGTACTTC	CASSDTGRFQETQYF
TRBV6-5	.	.	TRBJ1-5	TGTGCCAGCAGTTATGGGGGGGGGCCCGGTCAGCCCCAGCATTTT	CASSYGGGPGQPQHF
TRBV5-1	.	.	TRBJ2-5	TGCGCCAGCAGCTTGGGGGGAGGTGAGACCCAGTACTTC	CASSLGGGETQYF
TRBV6-6	.	.	TRBJ1-1	TGTGCCAGCAGTTGGACCCAGAACACTGAAGCTTTCTTT	CASSWTQNTEAFF
TRBV5-4	.	.	TRBJ1-6	TGTGCCAGCAGCTGGGGCCCCGAAAAGAGTAATTCACCCCTCCACTTT	CASSWGPEKSNSPLHF
TRBV9	.	.	TRBJ1-2	TGTGCCAGCAGCGTAGTTCTCCGAGGTGAGATTGGTGGCTACACCTTC	CASSVVLRGEIGGYTF
TRBV11-2	.	.	TRBJ2-7	TGTGCCAGCAGCTTAGAAGGCATCGACTCCCACGAGCAGTACTTC	CASSLEGIDSHEQYF
TRBV7-9	.	.	TRBJ2-1	TGTGCCAGCAGCTTAGGAGTCGGGGACTACAATGAGCAGTTCTTC	CASSLGVGDYNEQFF
TRBV9	.	.	TRBJ2-2	TGTGCCAGCAGCGGGACAGAGAACACCGGGGAGCTGTTTTTT	CASSGTENTGELFF
TRBV11-2	.	TRBD2	TRBJ2-3	TGTGCCAGCAGCTTAGGGGCAACTAGCGGGGTCGCTTCCACAGATACGCAGTATTTT	CASSLGATSGVASTDTQYF
TRBV27	.	TRBD2	TRBJ2-3	TGTGCCAGCAGTTCCCTAACAACTAGCGGGGGACCCACAGATACGCAGTATTTT	CASSSLTTSGGPTDTQYF
TRBV28	.	.	TRBJ1-1	TGTGCCAGCAGTTTAGTTCGGGTGAACACTGAAGCTTTCTTT	CASSLVRVNTEAFF
TRBV20-1	.	.	TRBJ2-7	TGCAGTGCCTGGAGGGGTGACGAGCAGTACTTC	CSAWRGDEQYF
TRBV9	.	TRBD1	TRBJ2-3	TGTGCCAGCAGCGTAGATTGGGGACAGGGTGGCGGTACGCAGTATTTT	CASSVDWGQGGGTQYF
TRBV6-5	.	TRBD1	TRBJ2-1	TGTGCCAGCAGCTCCCGGGACAGGACCAATGAGCAGTTCTTC	CASSSRDRTNEQFF
TRBV2	.	.	TRBJ1-6	TGTGCCAGCAGTGAGGCTCGTAATTCACCCCTCCACTTT	CASSEARNSPLHF
TRBV15	.	.	TRBJ1-2	TGTGCCACCAGCAGAGATCTGGGGGCGCAGGTGGCTAACTATGGCTACACCTTC	CATSRDLGAQVANYGYTF
TRBV7-9	.	.	TRBJ1-1	TGTGCCAGCAGCGACCCCCTCCGGGTTTCTGAAGCTTTCTTT	CASSDPLRVSEAFF
TRBV6-6	.	.	TRBJ2-1	TGTGCCAGCGGCCCCCGACAGAGCTCCTACAATGAGCAGTTCTTC	CASGPRQSSYNEQFF
TRBV23-1	.	.	TRBJ2-5	TGCGCCAGCAGTCAATTCGAGACCCAGTACTTC	CASSQFETQYF
TRBV2	.	TRBD2	TRBJ2-1	TGTGCCAGCAACCTACTAGCGGGAGCTAGAAATGAGCAGTTCTTC	CASNLLAGARNEQFF
TRBV4-2	.	.	TRBJ2-7	TGTGCCAGCAGCCAAGGGGTTAGCAGTAAGTCCTACGAGCAGTACTTC	CASSQGVSSKSYEQYF
TRBV9	.	.	TRBJ1-1	TGTGCCAGCAGCGCGAGGGCGTTGGGTGGGGGCAGGACTGAAGCTTTCTTT	CASSARALGGGRTEAFF
TRBV7-3	.	.	TRBJ2-7	TGTGCCAGCAGCTTACTAGCTCGCGCGCGATACGAGCAGTACTTC	CASSLLARARYEQYF